This T cell receptor (beta chain) was sequenced in a study of cytotoxic CD8 clonotypes in ibrutinib-treated CLL. Measured with immunoSEQ multiplex PCR; TCRdb has only the in-frame clones, and not every one. This table holds a few hundred thousand clones, about 77% found once. Trimming cost V 2 bases and J 1 base, with 8 bases left between them. The CDR3 is 14 amino acids. In germline, CDR1 is MNHEY, CDR2 SMNVEV (reference sequence). The rearrangement links TRBV27 to TRBJ1-1; D remains ambiguous. The source was PBMCs, collected before ibrutinib treatment. This clonotype was obtained from a human donor with chronic lymphocytic leukemia. CDR3 amino acids: CASSLTLGNTEAFF. The CDR3 region has the DNA TGTGCCAGCAGTTTAACTCTTGGGAACACTGAAGCTTTCTTT.